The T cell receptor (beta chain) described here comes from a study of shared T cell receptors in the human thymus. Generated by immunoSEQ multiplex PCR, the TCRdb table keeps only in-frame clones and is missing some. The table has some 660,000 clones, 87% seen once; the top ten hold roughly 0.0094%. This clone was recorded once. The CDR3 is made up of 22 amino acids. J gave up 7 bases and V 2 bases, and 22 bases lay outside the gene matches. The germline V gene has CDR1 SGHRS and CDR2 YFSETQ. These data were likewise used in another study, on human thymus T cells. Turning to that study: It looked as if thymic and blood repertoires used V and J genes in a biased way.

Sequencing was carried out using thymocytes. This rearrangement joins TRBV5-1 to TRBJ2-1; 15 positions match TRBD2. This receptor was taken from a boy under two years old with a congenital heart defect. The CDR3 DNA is TGCGCCAGCAGCTTTAGACAGACACCGGGACTAGCGGGAGGAAGGTGGGGAAATGAGCAGTTCTTC. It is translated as CASSFRQTPGLAGGRWGNEQFF.